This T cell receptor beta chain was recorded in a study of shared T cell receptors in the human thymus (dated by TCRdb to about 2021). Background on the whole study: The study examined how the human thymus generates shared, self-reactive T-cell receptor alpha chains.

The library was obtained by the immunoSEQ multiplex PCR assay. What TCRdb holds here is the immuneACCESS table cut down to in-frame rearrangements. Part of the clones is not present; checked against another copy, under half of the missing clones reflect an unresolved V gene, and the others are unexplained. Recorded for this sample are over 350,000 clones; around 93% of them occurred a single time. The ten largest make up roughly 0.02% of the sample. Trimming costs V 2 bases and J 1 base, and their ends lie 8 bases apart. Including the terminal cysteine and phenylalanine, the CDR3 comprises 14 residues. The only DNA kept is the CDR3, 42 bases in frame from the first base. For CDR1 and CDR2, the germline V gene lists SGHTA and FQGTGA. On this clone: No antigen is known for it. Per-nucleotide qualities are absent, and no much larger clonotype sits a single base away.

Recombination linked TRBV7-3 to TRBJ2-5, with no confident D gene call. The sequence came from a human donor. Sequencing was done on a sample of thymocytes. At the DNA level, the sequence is TGTGCCAGCAGCTTAGGTCCGTTCCAAGAGACCCAGTACTTC. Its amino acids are CASSLGPFQETQYF.